The sequence of this T cell receptor beta chain was determined in a study of patients and donors after allogeneic stem cell transplantation. This CDR3 spans 15 amino acids. Germline CDR1 MNHEY, CDR2 SVGAGI. V lost 2 bases to trimming and J lost 2 bases, with 7 bases between them. Via MiXCR, TCRdb re-called the RT-PCR reads, giving one row per CDR3 protein. The sample records 200,000 to 250,000 distinct CDR3 sequences, roughly an eighth being singletons. The V and J genes are TRBV6-5 and TRBJ2-6; TRBD1 might be the D (6 bases). Source material: blood, either unsorted or a sorted T cell fraction (not recorded which). This clonotype was obtained from a human donor who was either an allogeneic HSCT recipient or a stem cell or donor lymphocyte infusion donor (not recorded which). It is not recorded whose cells these are; they may come from a transplant donor. The CDR3 loop reads CASSYHRAGANVLTF. CDR3 sequence (DNA): TGTGCCAGCAGTTACCACAGGGCTGGGGCCAACGTCCTGACTTTC.